These 27 T cell receptor beta chains came from one sample sequenced in a study of vaccination and CD4 T cells after COVID-19 (dated 2022 in TCRdb). For these TCRs, the target antigens are not known. Libraries were prepared through PCR. Sequencing took place on an Illumina iSeq 100. DNA from cultured CD4+ T cells underwent TCR sequencing with the Oncomine TCR Beta short-read assay at the Johns Hopkins FTIC core. The public reads were reanalyzed by TCRdb: fastp trimming at Q25, MiXCR alignment, in-frame beta chains only. CDR3 protein duplicates are merged, each entry listing the most common genes and DNA. The sample records around 20,000 distinct CDR3 sequences, around 40% of which are singletons. The biggest ten clones account for roughly 27% of the sample. Per the publication, the treatment or condition label means: approximately 11-day PBMC culture with coronavirus spike peptide pools or control peptides (ViraFEST assay).

The sequences come from CD4+ T cells from blood, cultured in vitro, collected before SARS-CoV-2 vaccination. These receptors originate from a human donor who had recovered from COVID-19.

V usage is TRBV15 and J usage is TRBJ2-4, with TRBD2 matching 8 bases. The germline gives CDR1 LNHNV, CDR2 YYDKDF (reference sequence). The CDR3 length is 14 residues. V lost 3 bases and J lost 6; bases outside the gene matches: 4. The CDR3 coding sequence is TGTGCCACCAGCAGTGGACTAGCAATAAACATTCAGTACTTC. This translates into CATSSGLAINIQYF.

The chain joins TRBV4-3 to TRBJ1-6; D unresolved. CDR3 length: 20 amino acids. V was clipped by 4 bases and J by 7 bases, with 29 bases between them. The germline V gene has CDR1 LGHNA and CDR2 YSLEER. The CDR3 reads CASSRTQFGWTPTSNSPLHF. CDR3 sequence (DNA): TGCGCCAGCAGCCGGACCCAATTCGGATGGACGCCTACCTCCAATTCACCCCTCCACTTT.

The chain is built from TRBV29-1 and TRBJ2-3; a weak D match, TRBD2 (6 bases). CDR1 and CDR2 (germline): SQVTM, ANQGSEA. V was shortened by 3 bases and J by 5 bases, with 12 bases between the two germline ends. The CDR3 has 13 residues. Written as DNA, the CDR3 is TGCAGCGTTGAGAGGGGAGGAGAAGATACGCAGTATTTT. Amino acid sequence: CSVERGGEDTQYF.

This chain joins TRBV20-1 and TRBJ2-1, with 12 bases aligning to TRBD2. There are 14 residues in the CDR3. The germline gives CDR1 DFQATT, CDR2 SNEGSKA (reference sequence). Losses at the gene ends were 5 bases for V and 15 bases for J; bases not matched to a gene: 14. The CDR3 protein is CSAPPNRLAGEVFF. The CDR3 bases are TGCAGTGCTCCTCCTAATCGACTAGCGGGAGAAGTGTTCTTC.

This clonotype was seen more than once but under ten times. CDR3 nucleotide sequence: TGTGCCACCCGGAGGGGAACGAACACCGGGGAGCTGTTTTTT. Its translation is CATRRGTNTGELFF. V and J are TRBV15 and TRBJ2-2, with a possible D match to TRBD2 (6 bases). The V gene's germline CDR1 is LNHNV and CDR2 YYDKDF (reference sequence). The CDR3 has 14 amino acids. Trimming removed 8 bases at V and 0 bases at J, with 10 bases between. The complete variable domain, with remaining parts taken from reference TRBV15 and TRBJ2-2, reads DAMVIQNPRYQVTQFGKPVTLSCSQTLNHNVMYWYQQKSSQAPKLLFHYYDKDFNNEADTPDNFQSRRPNTSFCFLDIRSPGLGDTAMYLCATRRGTNTGELFFGEGSRLTVL.

The CDR3 protein is CASSVSGTGGSTGELFF. The DNA for the CDR3 is TGTGCCAGCAGTGTTTCAGGGACAGGGGGATCTACGGGGGAGCTGTTTTTT. The rearrangement uses TRBV6-1 and TRBJ2-2, with 11 bases lining up with TRBD1. V lost 4 bases to trimming and J lost 8 bases; unmatched junction nucleotides: 12. Germline CDR1 reads MNHNS; CDR2 reads SASEGT. The length of the CDR3 is 17 residues.

V usage is TRBV24-1 and J usage is TRBJ1-2, with 7 bases identical to TRBD1. This CDR3 has 16 residues. Trimming took 2 bases from V and 4 from J; bases not matched to a gene: 9. Germline CDR1 KGHDR, CDR2 SFDVKD. The CDR3 nucleotides are TGTGCCACCAGTGATTCCGGACAGGCCCGCACCTATGGCTACACCTTC. Protein: CATSDSGQARTYGYTF.

J is TRBJ2-2 and V is TRBV7-3, with D perhaps matching TRBD2 (6 bases). CDR3 length: 16 residues. The V gene lost 2 bases and the J gene lost 4 bases, with 14 bases spanning the gap. Germline V CDR1 and CDR2: SGHTA, FQGTGA. The CDR3 sequence is CASSLLGGSGTGELFF. CDR3 in DNA: TGTGCCAGCAGCTTACTCGGAGGGTCGGGCACCGGGGAGCTGTTTTTT.

There are a few counts of this clonotype. The V call is TRBV11-2, the J call TRBJ1-2, with TRBD1 matching over 8 bases. Germline CDR1 and CDR2: SGHAT and FQNNGV. This CDR3 has 16 amino acids. Trimming cost V 5 bases and J 6 bases; bases outside gene matches: 14. The CDR3 nucleotides read TGTGCCAGCAGCAGGGTGGGGACAGGAAAATGGGATGGCTACACCTTC. Residues: CASSRVGTGKWDGYTF.

The chain combines TRBV5-4 with TRBJ2-1; weak D call: TRBD2 (5 bases). Germline V lookup: CDR1 SGHNT, CDR2 YYREEE (reference sequence). The CDR3 consists of 15 residues. V lost 0 bases and J 2 bases, leaving 9 bases between the germline ends. The CDR3 here is CASSLGLAPYNEQFF. The CDR3 coding sequence is TGTGCCAGCAGCTTGGGTCTAGCCCCCTACAATGAGCAGTTCTTC. Based on the CDR3 plus reference TRBV5-4 and TRBJ2-1, the full variable domain is ETGVTQSPTHLIKTRGQQVTLRCSSQSGHNTVSWYQQALGQGPQFIFQYYREEENGRGNFPPRFSGLQFPNYSSELNVNALELDDSALYLCASSLGLAPYNEQFFGPGTRLTVL.

This rearrangement joins TRBV7-9 to TRBJ1-2, with D perhaps TRBD1 (5 bases). CDR3 length: 13 residues. Between the trimmed V and J ends, which lost 4 bases and 6 bases, there was a span of 12 bases. CDR1 is SEHNR and CDR2 is FQNEAQ in the germline V gene (reference sequence). CDR3 in amino acids: CASSSTWGDGYTF. The CDR3 region has the DNA TGTGCCAGCAGCTCGACTTGGGGGGATGGCTACACCTTC.

The V and J genes are TRBV2 and TRBJ1-5; 7 bases are shared with TRBD1. Per the germline V gene, CDR1 is SNHLY and CDR2 is FYNNEI. Trimming cost V 5 bases and J 4 bases; bases outside gene matches: 5. This CDR3 has 14 residues. The CDR3 is CASSRDSFNQPQHF. The CDR3 coding sequence is TGTGCCAGCAGTCGGGACAGTTTTAATCAGCCCCAGCATTTT.

The rearrangement joins TRBV20-1 to TRBJ1-6, with 7 bases identical to TRBD1. The CDR3 sequence is 15 residues long. V shed 6 bases and J 9 bases; nucleotides not matched to a gene: 14. Germline V gene sequence: CDR1 DFQATT, CDR2 SNEGSKA (reference sequence). The CDR3 here is CSAIGPGGVSSPLHF. In DNA form, the CDR3 reads TGCAGTGCGATTGGACCAGGGGGAGTTAGTTCACCCCTCCACTTT.

This clonotype was seen once. The chain recombines TRBV6-1 with TRBJ2-3, with 7 bases matching TRBD2. V shed 5 bases and J 7 bases; nucleotides not matched to a gene: 6. CDR3 length: 13 amino acids. Germline loops: CDR1 MNHNS, CDR2 SASEGT. The CDR3 is CASSKREGNTQYF. The CDR3 DNA reads TGTGCCAGCAGTAAAAGGGAGGGAAATACGCAGTATTTT.

A few counts support this clonotype. The chain employs TRBV7-2 and TRBJ2-7, with 8 bases that match TRBD2. With V trimmed by 5 bases and J by 3 bases, 9 bases remained unmatched. CDR3 length equals 15 residues. Per germline, CDR1 SGHTA and CDR2 FQGNSA. CDR3 in amino acids: CASSLRPRGVYEQYF. CDR3 sequence (DNA): TGTGCCAGCAGCCTAAGACCGCGGGGGGTCTACGAGCAGTACTTC.

There are a few counts of this clonotype. The V call is TRBV7-2, the J call TRBJ2-7; no clear D gene. V was pared by 1 base and J by 1 base, with 2 bases between. CDR3 size: 12 residues. CDR1 and CDR2 from the germline V gene are SGHTA and FQGNSA. The CDR3 bases are TGTGCCAGCAGCTTAGTTTCCTACGAGCAGTACTTC. It specifies CASSLVSYEQYF.

This clonotype was counted a few times. The V gene is TRBV20-1, the J gene TRBJ1-1; TRBD1 might be the D (6 bases). The V gene lost 7 bases and the J gene lost 1 base, with 13 bases spanning the gap. This CDR3 has 13 amino acids. Germline V gives CDR1 DFQATT, CDR2 SNEGSKA (reference sequence). The CDR3 DNA is TGCAGTGTCCAGGGGTTGGGGAACACTGAAGCTTTCTTT. This gives the protein CSVQGLGNTEAFF.

The chain carries TRBV7-2 and TRBJ2-7; D remains ambiguous. V lost 0 bases and J 1 base, leaving 7 bases between the germline ends. This CDR3 has 14 residues. CDR1 and CDR2 from the germline V gene are SGHTA and FQGNSA. The DNA of the CDR3 is TGTGCCAGCAGCTTAGCCGCCATTTCCTACGAGCAGTACTTC. It encodes CASSLAAISYEQYF. Drawing the rest from reference TRBV7-2 and TRBJ2-7, the complete variable domain is GAGVSQSPSNKVTEKGKDVELRCDPISGHTALYWYRQSLGQGLEFLIYFQGNSAPDKSGLPSDRFSAERTGGSVSTLTIQRTQQEDSAVYLCASSLAAISYEQYFGPGTRLTVT.

This clonotype was picked up a small number of times. This rearrangement joins TRBV10-3 to TRBJ2-7; 8 bases map to TRBD2. The CDR3 sequence is 15 residues long. The J segment lost 3 bases and the V segment lost 1 base, leaving 5 bases of the junction unmatched. CDR1 and CDR2 (germline): ENHRY, SYGVKD. The CDR3 is CAISEFTSGGYEQYF. The CDR3 DNA sequence: TGTGCCATCAGTGAGTTTACTAGCGGTGGCTACGAGCAGTACTTC.

This chain joins TRBV2 and TRBJ2-7, with 9 bases lining up with TRBD2. The junction had 6 bases not matched to a gene; V was cut back by 2 bases and J by 4 bases. The germline CDR1 and CDR2 sequences are SNHLY and FYNNEI. This CDR3 is 15 amino acids long. CDR3 bases: TGTGCCAGCAGTGAAAGTAGCGGGAGTTGGTACGAGCAGTACTTC. Amino acids: CASSESSGSWYEQYF.

This clonotype showed up just a few times. This CDR3 reads CASSSRGRGGTGELFF. The CDR3 region has the DNA TGTGCCAGCAGCTCCCGGGGTAGGGGTGGTACCGGGGAGCTGTTTTTT. The V gene is TRBV7-2, the J gene TRBJ2-2; D possibly uses TRBD1 or TRBD2 (5 bases each). Germline CDR1 reads SGHTA; CDR2 reads FQGNSA. The V end lost 4 bases, the J end lost 5 bases, and 17 bases lay between the germline ends. The CDR3 extends over 16 amino acids.

The chain employs TRBV20-1 and TRBJ2-3; 9 bases are a match to TRBD2. Trimming took 7 bases from V and 5 from J; bases not matched to a gene: 7. Germline V gene data show CDR1 as DFQATT and CDR2 as SNEGSKA (reference sequence). This CDR3 is built from 13 residues. The CDR3 region is CSVVAGEGDTQYF. CDR3 sequence (DNA): TGCAGTGTCGTAGCGGGAGAGGGAGATACGCAGTATTTT.

The V and J genes are TRBV6-1 and TRBJ2-5, with D hard to call. Germline V lookup: CDR1 MNHNS, CDR2 SASEGT. The CDR3 has 11 amino acids. The V gene lost 6 bases and the J gene lost 7 bases, with 9 bases spanning the gap. The CDR3, as DNA: TGTGCCAGCAGACAAGTAGGGACCCAGTACTTC. Its translation: CASRQVGTQYF.

The table lists this clonotype with a count of one. The J gene is TRBJ2-5, the V gene TRBV20-1, with 12 bases that match TRBD2. V was clipped by 4 bases and J by 9 bases; unmatched bases: 9. Germline V gene sequence: CDR1 DFQATT, CDR2 SNEGSKA (reference sequence). This CDR3 has 14 residues. CDR3 DNA: TGCAGTGCTACCCTAGCGGGGGGGCCTGAGGCCCAGTACTTC. Encoded protein: CSATLAGGPEAQYF.

The rearrangement joins TRBV5-3 to TRBJ2-7; 8 bases are a match to TRBD2. TRBV5-3 is filed as an ORF, its function uncertain. The CDR3 has 14 residues. V lost 1 base and J lost 6; bases outside the gene matches: 6. The CDR3 region is CARSLREGRGEQYF. For the CDR3, the DNA is TGTGCCAGAAGCTTGCGGGAGGGCCGGGGCGAGCAGTACTTC.

The rearrangement uses TRBV6-1 and TRBJ1-5; tentative D call: TRBD1 (5 bases). Germline values: CDR1 MNHNS, CDR2 SASEGT. Trimming took off 1 base at V and 2 bases at J, with 12 bases between the two ends. The CDR3 extends over 16 amino acids. This CDR3 reads CASSEGGWFGNQPQHF. In nucleotides, the CDR3 is TGTGCCAGCAGTGAAGGGGGGTGGTTCGGCAATCAGCCCCAGCATTTT.

The gene calls are TRBV12-3 or TRBV12-4 and TRBJ1-5; D gene ambiguous. This CDR3 contains 15 residues. V lost 3 bases and J 1 base, leaving 10 bases between the germline ends. CDR3 sequence (DNA): TGTGCCAGCAGTTTTCTACACCCCAGCAATCAGCCCCAGCATTTT. Its translation: CASSFLHPSNQPQHF.